This T cell receptor (beta chain) was captured in a study of cytomegalovirus exposure and HLA in healthy donors (dated by TCRdb to 2017 to 2019). General notes on the study: An earlier analysis of roughly 500 of the donors reported 276 Gb of sequence data and 95 million to 130 million unique TCR beta sequences obtained from some 170 million T cells. In an earlier analysis of roughly 600 of the donors, high-throughput TCR beta sequencing was used to judge whether each TCR beta V gene segment behaved as functional or pseudogenic. The study was designed to test whether signatures of past pathogen exposure could be identified by cataloging public T cell receptors. The study used immunosequencing to profile the T cell repertoires of about 670 subjects and linked those repertoires to cytomegalovirus serostatus. Of the approximately 400 genotyped donors, more than 75% were placed in the genetic ancestry cluster associated with self-reported Caucasian donors. The study combined high-throughput TCR immunosequencing, statistical association of individual TCRs with disease status, and machine learning to predict cytomegalovirus infection status. The number of donors typed differed by locus, with about 629-640 for A, B, C, DRB1 and DQB1, more than 500 for DQA1, 600 to 610 for DPA1, and 472 for DPB1. Alongside the repertoire data, information on donor age, sex, ethnicity and CMV serostatus was compiled. Across around 400 genotyped donors of the cohort, an average of roughly 230,000 unique TCR beta nucleotide sequences per donor were sequenced, and around 19% of those sequences were non-productive. Both class I and class II loci were covered by HLA typing, at four-digit resolution. A separate validation cohort of over a hundred different subjects was used in addition to the 666-subject first cohort. In a later analysis, previously published TCR beta repertoires from about 640 donors were re-analyzed and high-resolution HLA genotyping was added so that TCR occurrence patterns could be studied. Four to six DR-DQ haplotypes were handled as single units for association and clustering because linkage in the cohort was strong. A later genetic analysis used genome-wide SNP genotypes for about 60% of the roughly 700 donors, treating that subset as a discovery cohort. Every discovery cohort repertoire had been produced on one sequencing platform. Rather than drawing on any new phenotypic data, the later analysis identified candidate immune exposures from TCR beta sequences and the way those sequences occurred across donors. About 300 gigabases of sequencing data and 70 million to 85 million unique TCR sequences were included in an early release covering around 600 HLA-typed donors. Overall study results and their limits: The classifier was reported to diagnose cytomegalovirus status with high specificity and sensitivity in both the original cohort and the validation cohort. An association between a missense DCLRE1C variant and V-gene and J-gene trimming of TCR beta chains was found in a later genetic analysis and replicated in an independent cohort. In a later analysis, HLA-associated TCR beta chains showed more clonal expansion and lower generation probabilities than non-associated chains that were equally common. An earlier analysis of roughly 570 of the donors showed that most TCR beta V segments appeared in productive rearrangements either about 87% or about 30% of the time, which broadly matched IMGT annotations. Compared with the roughly 700-donor mean, donors in an Asian-associated ancestry cluster had fewer N-insertions in productive TCRs, according to a later genetic analysis. Because HLA typing was missing for some donors at each locus, association tests included only the typed subset. Most TCR sequences were observed very rarely across donors, whereas some public TCRs were present in many individuals. A further reported finding was that TCR beta sequences accurately predicted the HLA-A and HLA-B alleles for most subjects in the first cohort. A later analysis found that TCR association rates varied across HLA loci, with DRB1 alleles showing the most associated TCRs and HLA-C alleles the fewest. A few of the identified cytomegalovirus-associated TCR beta chains were confirmed in vitro to be specific for cytomegalovirus antigens. It was suggested by the authors that the approach could potentially be generalized to other disease states and immunological phenotypes. Specific HLA alleles were associated with 15,000 to 20,000 TCR beta sequences at a false discovery rate of 0.05 in a later analysis. A cluster of highly shared sequence variants was judged likely to represent a technical artifact of the sequencing pipeline. Only TCR beta chains were sequenced in this cohort, and the absence of alpha or paired-chain data limited detectable features. CMV serostatus was the only immune exposure information available for the cohort. Roughly uniform sequencing depth across donors was assumed in presence/absence analyses, although this assumption may not hold. According to a later analysis, most CMV-associated TCR beta chains appeared to be HLA-restricted, and the HLA associations seemed to be driven largely by CMV exposure. When HLA alleles, especially DR and DQ, strongly co-occurred, attributing TCR associations to individual alleles was difficult. The study gave a list of roughly 150 TCR beta chains associated with cytomegalovirus. The earlier analysis of approximately 560 of the donors excluded 15 to 20 rarely observed V segments, including chromosome 9 orphons, because counts were too low. Correlated functional status among segregating V segments might be attributable to linkage disequilibrium, but an unknown experimental factor could not be ruled out. A later analysis reported that several top co-occurrence clusters appeared linked to parvovirus B19, influenza, CMV and Epstein-Barr virus.

Remarks on this clone: Its antigen is unknown.

The library was prepared using the immunoSEQ multiplex PCR assay. A mixture of 60 forward primers for TCR Vbeta segments and 13 reverse primers for TCR Jbeta segments was used in the multiplex PCR. The CDR3 region of rearranged TCR beta genes was amplified from genomic DNA by a multiplex PCR assay. The amplified TCR beta libraries were sequenced on the Illumina HiSeq System as 87-base-pair reads. In the paper's pipeline: A later analysis counted about 80 million unique TCR beta chains across the 700 or so repertoires, and 10 million to 11 million of these chains were shared by at least two donors. Raw reads were error-corrected and collapsed into unique sequences with a nearest-neighbor algorithm that merged closely related sequences to remove PCR and sequencing errors. V, D and J gene segments were assigned by aligning CDR3 sequences to IMGT reference sequences. For a sequence to be retained, at least a six-nucleotide match to both a V gene segment and a J gene segment was required. A rearrangement counted as productive if the CDR3 had no stop codons and remained in frame with V and J, and every other rearrangement counted as non-productive. CDR3 was defined according to IMGT convention as the region running from the second conserved V-encoded cysteine to the conserved J-encoded phenylalanine. The earlier analysis of roughly 590 of the donors excluded sequences that lacked an unambiguous match to a single V gene segment. In an earlier analysis of 587 of the donors, V segments were called functional above 56.7% productive rearrangements and were called segregating when the between-donor standard deviation exceeded 5%. A statistical classification framework was built to diagnose cytomegalovirus status from the catalog of TCR beta chain sequences. In a later analysis, V and J genes were assigned by comparing TCR nucleotide sequences against IMGT/GENE-DB human TR gene sequences. The TCRdist pipeline was used in a later analysis to assign CDR3 sequences and most-parsimonious VDJ recombination scenarios. In a later analysis, each TCR beta chain was defined by its CDR3 amino acid sequence together with its V-gene family, and reads lacking a unique V-gene family were excluded. A later analysis removed several hundred highly shared, low-generation-probability nucleotide sequences to deal with suspected cross-contamination and a sequencing artifact. For each public chain, a later analysis derived a clonal expansion index from normalized ranks of inferred template counts within each repertoire. In a later analysis, generation probabilities were computed with a VDJ recombination model fitted to out-of-frame rearrangements, and the resulting probabilities were checked against IGoR. In a later analysis, hypergeometric tests were used to score TCR-TCR, TCR-HLA and TCR-CMV co-occurrence, with a repertoire-size bias correction applied to TCR pairs. In a later analysis, false discovery rates were estimated by permuting HLA or CMV assignments 20 times. A later analysis grouped co-occurring TCRs with DBSCAN, adding TCRdist sequence similarity when clustering within HLA-allele-positive subsets. For co-occurrence clustering, repertoires with fewer than 30,000 or more than 120,000 public chains were excluded, along with five repertoires with anomalous nucleotide sharing. TCRdb carries this immuneACCESS record with in-frame sequences only. Its versions omit some clonotypes, under half of them owing to an unresolved V gene in the studies checked, with the rest unexplained. The DNA was the basis for D and trimming; V, J and clone size are from that table. The table for this sample lists about 72,000 clones. The ten largest clones take up approximately 2.7% of the sample.

The cohort was made up of under 800 healthy bone marrow donors. All cohort members were sampled while nominally healthy, although unrecorded immune exposures were likely present. The donor was CMV seronegative and belonged to the group of 380 or so seronegative cohort members. A peripheral blood sample was provided by each donor, and peripheral blood mononuclear cells were used for TCR beta sequencing. Genomic DNA was extracted from the blood cell samples with the Qiagen DNeasy Blood Extraction Kit. The TCR comes from a man aged 35 to 55 in good health and CMV-seronegative. Specimen: PBMCs.

This receptor has the CDR3 CASSIEGRDRGQYGYTF. The DNA reads as follows: TGTGCCAGTAGTATCGAGGGCCGGGACAGGGGGCAGTATGGCTACACCTTC. The V and J segments used are TRBV19 and TRBJ1-2; a stretch of 12 junction bases matches TRBD1. The CDR3 covers 17 residues, taking in both the cysteine and the phenylalanine. This entry keeps only the CDR3 DNA: 51 bases, framed from base 1. Trimming accounts for 3 bases at V and 5 bases at J, while the number of junction bases matched to no gene is 10. Reading the germline V gene (reference sequence) gives CDR1 LNHDA and CDR2 SQIVND.